This T cell receptor (beta chain) is drawn from a study of blood T cells in healthy people across ages (dated by TCRdb to between 2015 and 2017). In the study overall: Template switching captured roughly one uniquely barcoded TCR beta cDNA molecule per two T cells in model experiments. Donors were grouped into four age groups: young (average about 15 years), middle-aged (approximately 41), aged (62) and long-lived (about 90). To avoid experimental bias, donors of different ages were distributed randomly across sequencing lanes. To track age-related changes in TCR beta repertoire diversity, the study relied on deep sequencing normalized with unique cDNA molecular identifiers. Two additional independent replicas of 1 million unique cDNA reads from the same blood draw were analyzed for two donors (one aged 18 to 29 and one aged 80 or older).

Receptor amplification or capture employed 5' RACE. TCRdb records Illumina HiSeq 2500 as the sequencer. A second roughly 6 to 11 cycle PCR used a sample-barcoded 5' primer and a J-beta primer mix. A template-switch 5' adaptor carrying 12 random nucleotides introduced a unique molecular identifier onto each TCR beta cDNA molecule. Each sample yielded at least 2.5 million CDR3-containing paired-end reads. First-strand cDNA was synthesized from all RNA with the Mint cDNA synthesis kit, primed by a TRBC-specific oligonucleotide. Following uracil-DNA glycosylase treatment, all cDNA underwent a first 18-cycle PCR with the universal primers M1SS and BC2_uni_R. Processing in the source paper ran as follows. For normalization, 1 million high-quality reads, each with a distinct molecular identifier, were randomly selected from each sample. Instead of being binned into consensus sequences, reads with shared molecular identifiers were discarded. MiTCR, run with a Q25 quality threshold and the strictest error-elimination algorithm, handled CDR3 identification, clonotype clustering and error correction. A nonparametric unseen species model using Euler transformation provided a lower-bound estimate of total TCR beta diversity. TCRdb reworked the public reads: Q25 trimming with fastp, MiXCR clone assembly, productive beta chains retained. Entries that share a CDR3 protein sequence are merged under the most common genes and DNA. TCRdb, not the original authors, processed these V and J calls. The sample profile shows 1.5 million to 2 million distinct CDR3 sequences; roughly 30% of them were found once. The ten top clones hold about 8% of the sample.

The donors were some 39 Caucasian individuals from Russia, aged roughly 6 to 90 years, who were systemically healthy. Approximately 9.3 milliliters of peripheral blood were collected from each donor into EDTA-treated Vacutainer tubes. Ficoll-Paque density-gradient centrifugation was used to isolate PBMCs, with at least 6.5 million per sample. Total RNA, at least 5 micrograms per sample, was extracted from PBMCs with Trizol reagent. For every donor, an aliquot of PBMCs went through flow cytometry to measure the percentages of naive CD45RAhigh/CD27high T cells. In the germline V gene (reference sequence), CDR1 corresponds to SEHNR and CDR2 to FQNEAQ. The germline V and J ends show losses of 3 bases and 5 bases respectively, and no gene match explains 8 bases of the junction. Taken from cysteine to phenylalanine, the CDR3 has 16 residues. The sequence is cut down to CDR3 DNA, 48 bases in frame from base 1.

A note on this clonotype: The clone's antigen remains unknown. No quality values exist for individual bases; no much larger clone is one base distant.

Results the study describes overall, beyond this receptor: As age increased, observed TCR beta diversity per million T cells dropped in a roughly linear way, and a significant reduction was already evident by age 40. Because the CMV infection status of the donors was unknown, age-related changes in expanded clonotypes may potentially have been confounded. Observed TCR beta diversity correlated strongly with the percentage of naive T cells measured by flow cytometry. Conclusive comparison of naive and antigen-experienced compartments was prevented by the profiling of bulk unsorted PBMCs. Estimates of total diversity from one million sequenced T cells were regarded as lower bounds and underestimates. Compared with the aged group, the long-lived group had more naive CD4+ T cells, fewer expanded clones and increased TCR diversity, suggesting age selection.

The sequencing input was blood. This receptor chain uses TRBV7-9 and TRBJ2-4, with 9 bases matching TRBD2. This clonotype was obtained from a woman aged 25-40 years in good health. The CDR3 sequence is CASSFFLAGPQNIQYF. The sequenced DNA is TGTGCCAGCAGCTTTTTCCTAGCGGGACCACAAAACATTCAGTACTTC.